The next 24 T cell receptor beta chains were all read from a single sample in a study of identical twins. TCRdb re-derived calls from the 5' RACE reads in MiXCR, one entry per CDR3 protein. The data show a few hundred thousand distinct CDR3 sequences, with roughly 10% seen just once and under 10% held by the top ten. The sample taken for sequencing was naive T cells sorted from blood. The receptor source for this set is a woman in her fifties or sixties in good health.

This chain links TRBV7-9 with TRBJ2-4; no clear D gene. Trimming pared 4 bases from V and 4 bases from J, leaving 17 bases between. Germline CDR1 SEHNR, CDR2 FQNEAQ (reference sequence). The CDR3 runs to 16 residues. The CDR3 is CASSSTEGKGKNIQYF. For the CDR3, the DNA is TGTGCCAGCAGCTCCACCGAAGGCAAAGGGAAAAACATTCAGTACTTC.

This clonotype appeared a few times. The gene calls are TRBV11-2 and TRBJ2-3; 7 positions agree with TRBD1. The CDR3 covers 16 residues. V gave up 0 bases and J gave up 6 bases; unmatched junction bases: 9. Germline assignment: CDR1 SGHAT and CDR2 FQNNGV. The CDR3 DNA follows: TGTGCCAGCAGCTTAGAAGTAGGGGGCCTCTCGGATACGCAGTATTTT. This codes for CASSLEVGGLSDTQYF.

In this sample, this clonotype turned up a few times. The gene calls are TRBV5-6 and TRBJ1-2, with unresolved D. V dropped 0 bases and J dropped 2 bases, with 5 bases sitting between them. Germline CDR1 SGHDT, CDR2 YYEEEE. This CDR3 contains 13 residues. In DNA form, the CDR3 reads TGTGCCAGCAGCTTGGTACGGAACTATGGCTACACCTTC. Translated: CASSLVRNYGYTF.

This clonotype has more than one count but fewer than ten. V usage is TRBV25-1 and J usage is TRBJ1-1; D uncertain. V was cut by 0 bases and J by 3 bases, with 8 bases left in between. The CDR3 extends over 14 amino acids. Germline loops: CDR1 MGHDK, CDR2 SYGVNS. This CDR3 is CASSEYIADTEAFF. In DNA form, the CDR3 reads TGTGCCAGCAGTGAATATATTGCGGACACTGAAGCTTTCTTT.

As DNA, the CDR3 is TGTGCCAGCAGTTTAGTAGACGGACGAGGGAACTATGGCTACACCTTC. Its translation is CASSLVDGRGNYGYTF. V is TRBV27 and J is TRBJ1-2; D gene unclear. CDR3 length: 16 amino acids. Deletions cut 2 bases from V and 2 bases from J, with 15 bases between. Per the germline V gene, CDR1 is MNHEY and CDR2 is SMNVEV (reference sequence).

This clonotype was detected ten times or more. This chain uses TRBV12-3 or TRBV12-4 with TRBJ2-3; the D is unclear. The CDR3 loop spans 11 amino acids. Trimming left V 8 bases short and J 6 bases short, with 9 bases between. CDR3 amino acids: CASARRDTQYF. The CDR3 region has the DNA TGTGCCAGCGCCCGGCGGGATACGCAGTATTTT.

There are a few counts of this clonotype. The genes are TRBV18 and TRBJ2-5; D unresolved. The germline V and J ends were trimmed by 2 bases and 2 bases, with 3 bases remaining between them. Germline V gene data show CDR1 as KGHSH and CDR2 as LQKENI. The length of the CDR3 is 12 residues. The CDR3 sequence: CASSPLQETQYF. DNA for the CDR3: TGTGCCAGCTCACCATTACAAGAGACCCAGTACTTC.

This clonotype was detected only once. The gene calls are TRBV7-6 and TRBJ2-1; 11 bases are a match to TRBD2. Germline assignment: CDR1 SGHVS and CDR2 FNYEAQ. The CDR3 is made up of 16 amino acids. V was clipped by 5 bases and J by 9 bases; unmatched bases: 12. The CDR3 bases are TGTGCCAGCAGCCCGGGGACTAGCGGACTGTCCGGTGAGCAGTTCTTC. Its translation: CASSPGTSGLSGEQFF.

At least ten counts were recorded for this clonotype. V is TRBV20-1 and J is TRBJ2-1; 9 positions match TRBD2. J lost 10 bases, V lost 0 bases, and 10 bases had no gene match. The germline V gene has CDR1 DFQATT and CDR2 SNEGSKA (reference sequence). The CDR3 length is 15 residues. The CDR3 sequence is CSARDGLAGLREQFF. The CDR3 DNA follows: TGCAGTGCTAGAGATGGGCTAGCGGGATTGCGGGAGCAGTTCTTC.

This sequence joins TRBV7-9 and TRBJ2-7, with 8 bases identical to TRBD1. This CDR3 is built from 14 residues. V was clipped by 6 bases and J by 6 bases; unmatched bases: 10. The germline gives CDR1 SEHNR, CDR2 FQNEAQ (reference sequence). CDR3 sequence reads: CASSSGTGTLEQYV. In DNA, the CDR3 is TGTGCCAGCAGTTCAGGGACAGGCACGCTCGAGCAGTACGTC.

The table lists this clonotype with a few counts. This chain connects TRBV29-1 to TRBJ2-6, with D uncertain. V lost 4 bases, J lost 0 bases, and 7 bases lay in between. Per germline, CDR1 SQVTM and CDR2 ANQGSEA. The CDR3 extends over 14 amino acids. CDR3 residues: CSVASLSGANVLTF. The CDR3 DNA reads TGCAGCGTTGCCAGCCTCTCTGGGGCCAACGTCCTGACTTTC. The full variable domain, in which reference TRBV29-1 and TRBJ2-6 provide the parts outside the CDR3, is SAVISQKPSRDICQRGTSLTIQCQVDSQVTMMFWYRQQPGQSLTLIATANQGSEATYESGFVIDKFPISRPNLTFSTLTVSNMSPEDSSIYLCSVASLSGANVLTFGAGSRLTVL.

This clonotype was detected ten times or more. This rearrangement joins TRBV12-3 or TRBV12-4 to TRBJ2-3, with a tentative D call TRBD1 (5 bases). Trimming cost V 3 bases and J 10 bases, with 11 bases left between them. The CDR3 extends over 12 amino acids. The CDR3: CASSLGSRAQYF. Written as DNA, the CDR3 is TGTGCCAGCAGTTTGGGATCCAGGGCGCAGTATTTT.

The chain has TRBV5-1 and TRBJ2-5; D remains ambiguous. V shed 4 bases and J shed 7 bases, with 17 bases lying between them. Germline CDR1 reads SGHRS; CDR2 reads YFSETQ. The CDR3 has 14 amino acids. The CDR3 sequence: CASSANREPPTQYF. DNA of the CDR3: TGCGCCAGCAGCGCTAATCGTGAACCCCCGACCCAGTACTTC.

This clonotype was counted a single time. The CDR3 loop is CSAQSGRGKNEQFF. For the CDR3, the DNA is TGCAGTGCTCAAAGCGGGAGGGGCAAAAATGAGCAGTTCTTC. J is TRBJ2-1 and V is TRBV20-1; 10 nucleotides line up with TRBD2. V lost 5 bases and J lost 7; bases outside the gene matches: 8. CDR3 size: 14 residues. Germline V gives CDR1 DFQATT, CDR2 SNEGSKA (reference sequence).

This chain connects TRBV9 to TRBJ2-7; D ambiguous. V gave up 0 bases and J gave up 2 bases, with 12 bases separating them. Germline V gene sequence: CDR1 SGDLS, CDR2 YYNGEE. This CDR3 contains 15 residues. This CDR3 reads CASSVGLFDTYEQYF. For the CDR3, the DNA is TGTGCCAGCAGCGTAGGTCTCTTTGACACCTACGAGCAGTACTTC.

The V and J genes are TRBV5-1 and TRBJ2-7, with D tentatively TRBD2 (6 bases). The germline V gene encodes CDR1 SGHRS and CDR2 YFSETQ. The CDR3 runs to 14 residues. The V gene lost 4 bases and the J gene lost 2 bases, with 13 bases spanning the gap. CDR3 in amino acids: CASSPGDSPYEQYV. The CDR3 nucleotides read TGCGCCAGCAGCCCGGGGGACTCCCCCTACGAGCAGTACGTC.

The V call is TRBV24-1, the J call TRBJ2-2; 12 bases fit TRBD2. There are 16 residues in the CDR3. The trim removed 5 bases at V and 5 bases at J, leaving 5 bases unmatched. From germline, CDR1 is KGHDR and CDR2 SFDVKD. The CDR3: CATSGIGTSGTGELFF. CDR3 coding DNA: TGTGCCACCAGTGGCATTGGGACTAGCGGGACCGGGGAGCTGTTTTTT.

This clonotype has just a few counts. This chain uses TRBV7-9 with TRBJ1-3; the D gene is possibly TRBD1 (5 bases). The germline V and J ends were trimmed by 5 bases and 0 bases, with 14 bases remaining between them. This CDR3 comprises 16 residues. The germline CDR1 and CDR2 sequences are SEHNR and FQNEAQ (reference sequence). The CDR3 region is CASSLSWGNSGNTIYF. The CDR3, as DNA: TGTGCCAGCAGCCTCAGTTGGGGGAACTCTGGAAACACCATATATTTT.

This clonotype has just one count. This may arise from a read error, as a much more abundant clone is one base away. V and J are TRBV3-1 and TRBJ2-2, with 10 bases matching TRBD1. V lost 5 bases, J lost 6 bases, and 9 bases stayed unmatched. Germline assignment: CDR1 LGHDT and CDR2 YNNKEL (reference sequence). This CDR3 has 16 residues. The CDR3 here is CASSMRTGGSAGELFF. The CDR3 DNA is TGTGCCAGCAGCATGCGGACAGGGGGGAGCGCCGGGGAGCTGTTTTTT.

This rearrangement joins TRBV7-2 to TRBJ2-3; 7 nucleotides match TRBD2. Per germline, CDR1 SGHTA and CDR2 FQGNSA. The CDR3 extends over 13 amino acids. Germline trimming cut 10 bases from V and 8 bases from J; bases unmatched to any gene: 12. CDR3 loop: CATRSGGVGTQYF. CDR3 in DNA: TGTGCCACTAGATCGGGAGGCGTGGGTACGCAGTATTTT. Variable domain in full (rest from reference TRBV7-2 and TRBJ2-3): GAGVSQSPSNKVTEKGKDVELRCDPISGHTALYWYRQSLGQGLEFLIYFQGNSAPDKSGLPSDRFSAERTGGSVSTLTIQRTQQEDSAVYLCATRSGGVGTQYFGPGTRLTVL.

This clonotype was detected a few times. The V and J genes are TRBV24-1 and TRBJ1-2; D remains ambiguous. Germline V gives CDR1 KGHDR, CDR2 SFDVKD. The CDR3 sequence is 15 residues long. The V end was cut by 3 bases, the J end by 7 bases, with 17 bases between. The CDR3 DNA follows: TGTGCCACCAGTGATCGTCAATGGGTAGGAGGTGGCTACACCTTC. Translated, it gives CATSDRQWVGGGYTF.

This clonotype appeared many times. This rearrangement joins TRBV30 to TRBJ1-4; no firm D call. Trimming left V 0 bases short and J 10 bases short, with 6 bases between. The germline V gene encodes CDR1 GTSNPN and CDR2 SVGIG (reference sequence). The CDR3 has 11 amino acids. The CDR3 loop reads CAWSVRVKLFF. CDR3 nucleotide sequence: TGTGCCTGGAGTGTTCGGGTAAAACTGTTTTTT.

This chain's CDR3 is CASSQGPQISNSPLHF. The CDR3 DNA follows: TGCGCCAGCAGCCAAGGGCCACAAATCTCCAATTCACCCCTCCACTTT. The chain recombines TRBV4-1 with TRBJ1-6; D is uncertain. Germline V gene data show CDR1 as MGHRA and CDR2 as YSYEKL. CDR3 size: 16 residues. V was shortened by 1 base and J by 7 bases, with 14 bases between the two germline ends.

This clonotype appeared a few times. The chain employs TRBV5-6 and TRBJ2-7; no clear D. Trimming shortened V by 2 bases and J by 6 bases, and 15 bases separated the two germline ends. Germline CDR1 is SGHDT and CDR2 is YYEEEE. CDR3 size: 14 residues. This CDR3 reads CASSFFRTYGEQYF. The CDR3 nucleotides are TGTGCCAGCAGCTTCTTCAGGACGTATGGCGAGCAGTACTTC.